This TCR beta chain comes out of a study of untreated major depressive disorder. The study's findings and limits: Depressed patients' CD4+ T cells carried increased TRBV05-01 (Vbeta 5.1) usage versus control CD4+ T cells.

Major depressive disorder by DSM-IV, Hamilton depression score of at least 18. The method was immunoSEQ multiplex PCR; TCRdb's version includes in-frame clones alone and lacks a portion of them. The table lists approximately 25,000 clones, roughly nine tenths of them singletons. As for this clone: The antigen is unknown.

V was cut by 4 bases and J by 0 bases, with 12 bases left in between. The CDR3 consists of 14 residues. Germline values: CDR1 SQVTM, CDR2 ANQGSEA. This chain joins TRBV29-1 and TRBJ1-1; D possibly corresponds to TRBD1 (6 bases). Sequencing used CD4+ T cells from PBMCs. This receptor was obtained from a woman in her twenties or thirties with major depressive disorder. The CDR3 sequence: CSVVIGQMNTEAFF. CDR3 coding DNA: TGCAGCGTTGTGATCGGACAGATGAACACTGAAGCTTTCTTT. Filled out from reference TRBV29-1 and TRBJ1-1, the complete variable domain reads SAVISQKPSRDICQRGTSLTIQCQVDSQVTMMFWYRQQPGQSLTLIATANQGSEATYESGFVIDKFPISRPNLTFSTLTVSNMSPEDSSIYLCSVVIGQMNTEAFFGQGTRLTVV.